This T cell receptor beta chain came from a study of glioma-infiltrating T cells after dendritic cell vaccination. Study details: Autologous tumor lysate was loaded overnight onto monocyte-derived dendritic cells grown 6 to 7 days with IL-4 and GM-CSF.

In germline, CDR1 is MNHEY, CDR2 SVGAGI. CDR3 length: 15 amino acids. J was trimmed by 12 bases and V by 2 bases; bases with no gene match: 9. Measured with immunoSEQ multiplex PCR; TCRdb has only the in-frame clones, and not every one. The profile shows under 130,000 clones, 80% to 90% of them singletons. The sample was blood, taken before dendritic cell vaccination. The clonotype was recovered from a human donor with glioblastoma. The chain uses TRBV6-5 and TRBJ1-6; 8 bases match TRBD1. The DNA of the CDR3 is TGTGCCAGCAGTTACGGGGCAGGGGGCGACAGACCCCTCCACTTT. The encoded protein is CASSYGAGGDRPLHF.